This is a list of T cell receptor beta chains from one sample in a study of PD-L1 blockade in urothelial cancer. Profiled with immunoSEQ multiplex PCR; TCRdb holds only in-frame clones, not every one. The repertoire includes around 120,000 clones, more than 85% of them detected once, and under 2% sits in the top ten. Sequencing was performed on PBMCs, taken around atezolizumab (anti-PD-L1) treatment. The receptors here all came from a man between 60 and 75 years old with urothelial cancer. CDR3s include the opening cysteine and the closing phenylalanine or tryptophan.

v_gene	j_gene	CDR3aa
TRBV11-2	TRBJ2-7	CASSSRGGRGYEQYF
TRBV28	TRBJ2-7	CASSRTVGGQGRDEQYF
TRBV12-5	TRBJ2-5	CASGLVLGGSGGQETQYF
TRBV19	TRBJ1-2	CASKKEQGVDYGYTF
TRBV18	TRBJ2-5	CASSDRVQETQYF
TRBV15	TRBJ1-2	CATSRDSTRPTF
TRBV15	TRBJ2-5	CATSGHRGLETQYF
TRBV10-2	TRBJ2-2	CASEPGGSTGELFF
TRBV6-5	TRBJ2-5	CASSYGLSGETQYF
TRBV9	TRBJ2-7	CASSATGYEQYF
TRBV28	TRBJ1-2	CASSPGTGDYGYTF
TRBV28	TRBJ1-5	CASRPGWNQPQHF
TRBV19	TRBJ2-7	CATGQGYDEQYF
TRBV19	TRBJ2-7	CASSHGQGAPSPYEQYF
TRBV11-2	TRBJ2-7	CASSSRGGPYEQYF
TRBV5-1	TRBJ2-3	CASVPPVELETDTQYF
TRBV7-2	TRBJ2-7	CASSLDSGDTYEQYF
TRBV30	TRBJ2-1	CASEGAGGVAEQFF
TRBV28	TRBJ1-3	CASSSPGGVGFLGNTIYF
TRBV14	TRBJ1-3	CASSQMGGSSGGNTIYF
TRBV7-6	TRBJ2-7	CASSLSDRSYEQYF
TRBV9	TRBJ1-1	CASSAGARGVNTEAFF
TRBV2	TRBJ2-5	CASSWASGWGETQYF
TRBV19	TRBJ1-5	CASSMQRQASNQPQHF
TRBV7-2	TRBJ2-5	CASSLVARQETQYF
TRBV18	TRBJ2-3	CASSPQTSGGDTQYF
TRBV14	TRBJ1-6	CASSPTVGISGTGHSPLHF
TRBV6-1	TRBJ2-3	CASSEGRGRGTDTQYF
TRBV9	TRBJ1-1	CASSRGEVSTEAFF
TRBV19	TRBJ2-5	CASTPSGRATQQETQYF
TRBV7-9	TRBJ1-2	CASSPRNPRTANYGYTF
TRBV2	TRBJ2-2	CASSAGQHGELFF
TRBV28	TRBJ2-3	CASSSPGQPTDTQYF
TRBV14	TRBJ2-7	CASSQGLAYEQYF
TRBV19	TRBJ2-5	CASSRTGGQETQYF
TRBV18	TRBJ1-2	CASSPPTGWHSGYTF
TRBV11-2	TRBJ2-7	CASSLEGGSSAYEQYF
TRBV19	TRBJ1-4	CASSSGGTNEKLFF
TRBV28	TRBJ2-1	CASRDSISYNEQFF
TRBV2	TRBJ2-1	CASSDRDWGNEQFF
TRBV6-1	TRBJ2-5	CASSDRGSGETQYF
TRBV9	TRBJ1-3	CASSVASSGNTIYF
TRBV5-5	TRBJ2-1	CASSFLGQGFNEQFF
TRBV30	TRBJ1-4	CAWSQEDEKLFF
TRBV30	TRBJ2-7	CAWRSGSAAFQQYF
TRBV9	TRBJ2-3	CASSDRGREWEDTQYF
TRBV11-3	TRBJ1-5	CASSHPGLGQTSNQPQHF
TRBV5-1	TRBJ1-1	CASSLVATSTEAFF
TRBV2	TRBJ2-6	CVTARGQGDSGANVLTF
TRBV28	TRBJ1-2	CASSVERHGYTF
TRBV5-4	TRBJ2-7	CASSPSQLRGYEQYF
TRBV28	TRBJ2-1	CASTGQYQYNEQFF
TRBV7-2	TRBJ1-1	CASSPKDGGAFF
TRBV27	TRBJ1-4	CASRPGTISEKLFF